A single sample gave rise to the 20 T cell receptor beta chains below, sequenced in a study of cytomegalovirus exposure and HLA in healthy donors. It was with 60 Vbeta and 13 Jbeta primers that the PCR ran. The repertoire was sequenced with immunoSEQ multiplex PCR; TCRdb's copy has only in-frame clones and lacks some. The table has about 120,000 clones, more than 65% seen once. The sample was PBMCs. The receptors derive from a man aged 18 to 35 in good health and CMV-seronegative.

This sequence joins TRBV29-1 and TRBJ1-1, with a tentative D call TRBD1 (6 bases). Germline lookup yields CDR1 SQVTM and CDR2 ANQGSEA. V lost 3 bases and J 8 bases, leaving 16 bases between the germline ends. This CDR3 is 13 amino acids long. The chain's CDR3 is CSVEIGRGREAFF. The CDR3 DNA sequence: TGCAGCGTTGAGATTGGCAGGGGTAGAGAAGCTTTCTTT.

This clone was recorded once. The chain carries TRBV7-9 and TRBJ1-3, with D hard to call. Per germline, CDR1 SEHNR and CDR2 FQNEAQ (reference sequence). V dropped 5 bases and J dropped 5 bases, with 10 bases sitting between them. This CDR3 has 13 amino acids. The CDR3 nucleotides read TGTGCCAGCAGCCCGGCGGGTCGAAACACCATATATTTT. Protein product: CASSPAGRNTIYF.

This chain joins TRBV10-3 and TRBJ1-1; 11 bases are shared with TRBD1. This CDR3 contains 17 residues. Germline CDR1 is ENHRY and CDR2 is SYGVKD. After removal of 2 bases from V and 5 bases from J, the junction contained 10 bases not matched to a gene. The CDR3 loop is CAISEKGQGVVHTEAFF. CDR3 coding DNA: TGTGCCATCAGTGAGAAGGGACAGGGGGTTGTTCATACTGAAGCTTTCTTT.

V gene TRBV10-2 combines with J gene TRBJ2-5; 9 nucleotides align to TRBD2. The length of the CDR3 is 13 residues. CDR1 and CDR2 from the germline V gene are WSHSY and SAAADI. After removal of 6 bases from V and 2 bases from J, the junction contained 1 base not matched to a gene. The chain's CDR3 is CASRAGGQETQYF. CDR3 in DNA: TGCGCCAGCAGGGCGGGGGGGCAAGAGACCCAGTACTTC.

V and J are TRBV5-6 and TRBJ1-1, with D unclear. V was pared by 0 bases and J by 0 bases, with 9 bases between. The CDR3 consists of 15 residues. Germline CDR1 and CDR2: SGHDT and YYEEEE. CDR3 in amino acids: CASSLAFNMNTEAFF. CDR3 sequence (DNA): TGTGCCAGCAGCTTGGCGTTCAACATGAACACTGAAGCTTTCTTT.

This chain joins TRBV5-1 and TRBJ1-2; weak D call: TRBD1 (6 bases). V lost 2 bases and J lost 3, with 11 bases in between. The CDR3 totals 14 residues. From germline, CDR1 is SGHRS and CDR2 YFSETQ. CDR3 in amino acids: CASSLQGSYYGYTF. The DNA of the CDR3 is TGCGCCAGCAGCTTACAGGGTTCCTACTATGGCTACACCTTC.

As DNA, the CDR3 is TGTGCCAGCAGTTTTTTCCCGGGACTAGCGGGGGGGCGGAGCACCGGGGAGCTGTTTTTT. It specifies CASSFFPGLAGGRSTGELFF. The rearrangement links TRBV27 to TRBJ2-2; 16 bases match TRBD2. The germline V gene has CDR1 MNHEY and CDR2 SMNVEV (reference sequence). J lost 4 bases, V lost 3 bases, and 11 bases had no gene match. This CDR3 region has 20 residues.

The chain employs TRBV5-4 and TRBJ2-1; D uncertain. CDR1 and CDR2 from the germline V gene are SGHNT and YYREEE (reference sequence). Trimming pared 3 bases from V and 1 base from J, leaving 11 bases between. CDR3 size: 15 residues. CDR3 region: CASSSSSASYNEQFF. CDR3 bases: TGTGCCAGCAGCTCCTCTAGTGCGTCCTACAATGAGCAGTTCTTC.

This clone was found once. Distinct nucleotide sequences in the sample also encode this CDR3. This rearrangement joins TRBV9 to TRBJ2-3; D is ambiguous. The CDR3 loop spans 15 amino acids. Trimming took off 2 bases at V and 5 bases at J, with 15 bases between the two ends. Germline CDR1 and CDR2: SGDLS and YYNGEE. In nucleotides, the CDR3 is TGTGCCAGCAGCGTGACGGAAACAGCCCGAGATACGCAGTATTTT. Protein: CASSVTETARDTQYF.

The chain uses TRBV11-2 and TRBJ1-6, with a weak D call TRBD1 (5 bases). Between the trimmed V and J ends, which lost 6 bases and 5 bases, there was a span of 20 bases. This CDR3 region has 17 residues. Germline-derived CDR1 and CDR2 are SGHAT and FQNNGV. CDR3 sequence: CASRGGVGSPDNSPLHF. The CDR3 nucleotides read TGTGCCAGCAGGGGAGGGGTTGGGTCACCAGATAATTCACCCCTCCACTTT.

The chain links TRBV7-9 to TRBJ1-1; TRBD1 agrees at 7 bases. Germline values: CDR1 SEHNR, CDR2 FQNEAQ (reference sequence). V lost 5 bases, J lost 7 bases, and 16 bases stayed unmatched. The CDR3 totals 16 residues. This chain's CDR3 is CASSQEGASRLSEAFF. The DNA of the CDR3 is TGTGCCAGCAGCCAGGAGGGGGCGTCACGGCTAAGTGAAGCTTTCTTT.

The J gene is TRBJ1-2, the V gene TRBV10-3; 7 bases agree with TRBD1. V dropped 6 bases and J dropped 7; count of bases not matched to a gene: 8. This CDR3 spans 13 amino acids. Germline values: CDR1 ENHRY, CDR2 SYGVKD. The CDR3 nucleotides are TGTGCCATCAGAGCCGACAGGGTTCGTGGCTACACCTTC. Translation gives CAIRADRVRGYTF.

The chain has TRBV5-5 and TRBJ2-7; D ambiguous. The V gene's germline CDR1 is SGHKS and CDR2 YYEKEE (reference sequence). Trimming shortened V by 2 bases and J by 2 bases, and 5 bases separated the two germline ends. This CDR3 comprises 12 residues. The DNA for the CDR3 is TGTGCCAGCAGCTTCTTAACCTACGAGCAGTACTTC. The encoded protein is CASSFLTYEQYF.

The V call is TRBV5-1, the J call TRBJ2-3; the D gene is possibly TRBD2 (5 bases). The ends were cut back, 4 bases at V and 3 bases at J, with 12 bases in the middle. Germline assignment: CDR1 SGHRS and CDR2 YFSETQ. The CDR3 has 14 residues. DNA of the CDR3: TGCGCCAGCAGCCAGGCCGGGATAACAGATACGCAGTATTTT. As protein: CASSQAGITDTQYF. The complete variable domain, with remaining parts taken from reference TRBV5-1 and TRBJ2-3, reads KAGVTQTPRYLIKTRGQQVTLSCSPISGHRSVSWYQQTPGQGLQFLFEYFSETQRNKGNFPGRFSGRQFSNSRSEMNVSTLELGDSALYLCASSQAGITDTQYFGPGTRLTVL.

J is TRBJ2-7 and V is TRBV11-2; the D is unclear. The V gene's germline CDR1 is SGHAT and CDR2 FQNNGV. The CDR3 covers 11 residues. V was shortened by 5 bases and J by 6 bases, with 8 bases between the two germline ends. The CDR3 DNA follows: TGTGCCAGCAGCGCCGGTAGCGAGCAGTACTTC. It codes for CASSAGSEQYF.

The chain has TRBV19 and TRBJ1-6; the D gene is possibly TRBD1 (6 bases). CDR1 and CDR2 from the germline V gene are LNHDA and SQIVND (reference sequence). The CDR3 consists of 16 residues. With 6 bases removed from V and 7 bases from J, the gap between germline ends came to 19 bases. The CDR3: CASSAGRGSQNSPLHF. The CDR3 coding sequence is TGTGCCAGTAGCGCGGGCAGGGGATCCCAAAATTCACCCCTCCACTTT.

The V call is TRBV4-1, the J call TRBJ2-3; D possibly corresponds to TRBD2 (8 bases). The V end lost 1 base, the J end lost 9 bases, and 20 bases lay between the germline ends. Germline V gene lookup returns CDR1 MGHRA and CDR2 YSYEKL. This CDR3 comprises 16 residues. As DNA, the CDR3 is TGCGCCAGCAGCCAAGTCGGCCGGGGGGGACAGATAACGCAGTATTTT. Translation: CASSQVGRGGQITQYF.

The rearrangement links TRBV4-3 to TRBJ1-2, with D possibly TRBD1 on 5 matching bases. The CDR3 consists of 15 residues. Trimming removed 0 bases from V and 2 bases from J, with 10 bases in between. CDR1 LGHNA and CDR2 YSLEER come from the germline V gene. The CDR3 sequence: CASSQDTGDNYGYTF. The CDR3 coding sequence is TGCGCCAGCAGCCAAGACACAGGAGACAACTATGGCTACACCTTC.

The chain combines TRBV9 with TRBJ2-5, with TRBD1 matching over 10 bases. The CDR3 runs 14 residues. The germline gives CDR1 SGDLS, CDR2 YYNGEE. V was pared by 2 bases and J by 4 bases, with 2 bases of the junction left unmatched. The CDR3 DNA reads TGTGCCAGCAGCGTTGGACAGGGGGGAGAGACCCAGTACTTC. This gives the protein CASSVGQGGETQYF.

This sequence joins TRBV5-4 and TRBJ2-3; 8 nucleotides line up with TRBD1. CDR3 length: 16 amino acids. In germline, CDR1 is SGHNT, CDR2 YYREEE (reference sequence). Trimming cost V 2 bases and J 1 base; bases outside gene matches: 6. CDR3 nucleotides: TGTGCCAGCAGCTTCGGACAGGGTCCCCGCACAGATACGCAGTATTTT. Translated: CASSFGQGPRTDTQYF.